A single sample is the source of the 11 T cell receptor beta chains below, sequenced in a study of blood T cell repertoires in COVID-19. Sequencing used immunoSEQ multiplex PCR; TCRdb keeps in-frame clones, though not all of them. In the table there are around 300,000 clones, around 90% of which are singletons. The sequencing sample was made of peripheral blood. These receptors all stem from a woman in her forties with COVID-19, enrolled during active disease.

V is TRBV15 and J is TRBJ1-2; D is possibly TRBD1 (5 bases). The CDR3 totals 15 residues. V was shortened by 1 base and J by 4 bases, with 13 bases between the two germline ends. The germline gives CDR1 LNHNV, CDR2 YYDKDF (reference sequence). CDR3 bases: TGTGCCACCAGCAGAGGCCTTGACAGATTCTATGGCTACACCTTC. Translating it yields CATSRGLDRFYGYTF. The complete variable domain, with remaining parts taken from reference TRBV15 and TRBJ1-2, reads DAMVIQNPRYQVTQFGKPVTLSCSQTLNHNVMYWYQQKSSQAPKLLFHYYDKDFNNEADTPDNFQSRRPNTSFCFLDIRSPGLGDTAMYLCATSRGLDRFYGYTFGSGTRLTVV.

This clone was seen only once. The V gene is TRBV6-6, the J gene TRBJ2-5, with D perhaps TRBD1 (5 bases). Germline V CDR1 and CDR2: MNHNY, SVGAGI (reference sequence). V was pared by 4 bases and J by 1 base, with 10 bases between. The CDR3 spans 14 residues. CDR3 DNA sequence: TGTGCCAGCAGTTTCCAAACAGGCCAAGAGACCCAGTACTTC. Translating gives CASSFQTGQETQYF.

This clone was seen only once. The gene calls are TRBV5-4 and TRBJ1-4; 10 positions match TRBD1. The CDR3 has 14 residues. From germline, CDR1 is SGHNT and CDR2 YYREEE (reference sequence). V was clipped by 2 bases and J by 8 bases; unmatched bases: 3. Here the CDR3 reads CASSFGTGDEKLFF. The CDR3 nucleotides are TGTGCCAGCAGCTTCGGGACAGGGGACGAAAAACTGTTTTTT. Together with reference TRBV5-4 and TRBJ1-4, the CDR3 gives the full variable domain: ETGVTQSPTHLIKTRGQQVTLRCSSQSGHNTVSWYQQALGQGPQFIFQYYREEENGRGNFPPRFSGLQFPNYSSELNVNALELDDSALYLCASSFGTGDEKLFFGSGTQLSVL.

This chain uses TRBV6-5 with TRBJ2-5, with 11 bases matching TRBD2. The trim removed 1 base at V and 4 bases at J, leaving 2 bases unmatched. Germline V gene data show CDR1 as MNHEY and CDR2 as SVGAGI. The CDR3 sequence is 15 residues long. This chain's CDR3 is CASSYFGLAGETQYF. As DNA, the CDR3 is TGTGCCAGCAGTTACTTTGGACTAGCGGGAGAGACCCAGTACTTC.

The chain is built from TRBV7-9 and TRBJ1-3; D is unclear. The CDR3 is 11 residues long. The V and J ends lost 5 bases and 5 bases respectively, with 4 bases between them. From germline, CDR1 is SEHNR and CDR2 FQNEAQ (reference sequence). CDR3 bases: TGTGCCAGCAGCCCCAGAAACACCATATATTTT. Residues: CASSPRNTIYF.

The chain is built from TRBV6-6 and TRBJ2-1, with TRBD1 identical over 10 bases. The length of the CDR3 is 14 residues. The V segment lost 3 bases and the J segment 6 bases; nucleotides outside the gene matches: 2. CDR1 is MNHNY and CDR2 is SVGAGI in the germline V gene (reference sequence). Here the CDR3 DNA reads TGTGCCAGCAGTTATAGGACAGGGGGCAATGAGCAGTTCTTC. The encoded protein is CASSYRTGGNEQFF.

V is TRBV5-6 and J is TRBJ1-6, with 7 bases that match TRBD1. The CDR3 length is 16 residues. V shed 2 bases and J 7 bases; nucleotides not matched to a gene: 9. Germline V gene data show CDR1 as SGHDT and CDR2 as YYEEEE. For the CDR3, the DNA is TGTGCCAGCAGCTTAGGAAGGGGGCAAGGGAATTCACCCCTCCACTTT. As protein: CASSLGRGQGNSPLHF.

The rearrangement joins TRBV11-3 to TRBJ2-2, with D unclear. This CDR3 has 13 residues. V gave up 8 bases and J gave up 8 bases, with 15 bases separating them. Per germline, CDR1 SGHNT and CDR2 YENEEA. The CDR3 loop reads CASARVAEGELFF. The CDR3 coding sequence is TGTGCCAGCGCCAGAGTCGCGGAAGGGGAGCTGTTTTTT.

The gene calls are TRBV5-1 and TRBJ2-1; D is uncertain. Deletions cut 5 bases from V and 1 base from J, with 4 bases between. Per the germline V gene, CDR1 is SGHRS and CDR2 is YFSETQ. The CDR3 has 12 residues. As DNA, the CDR3 is TGCGCCAGCAGTCCATCCTACAATGAGCAGTTCTTC. Its protein product is CASSPSYNEQFF.

This clone was seen once. The chain couples TRBV2 to TRBJ1-1, with unresolved D. This CDR3 is 13 amino acids long. Trimming stripped 3 bases from V and 1 base from J, with 6 bases between. The germline V gene encodes CDR1 SNHLY and CDR2 FYNNEI. CDR3 in DNA: TGTGCCAGCAGTGACGACAAGAACACTGAAGCTTTCTTT. Translated: CASSDDKNTEAFF. Together with reference TRBV2 and TRBJ1-1, the CDR3 gives the full variable domain: EPEVTQTPSHQVTQMGQEVILRCVPISNHLYFYWYRQILGQKVEFLVSFYNNEISEKSEIFDDQFSVERPDGSNFTLKIRSTKLEDSAMYFCASSDDKNTEAFFGQGTRLTVV.

The chain is built from TRBV30 and TRBJ2-3, with 7 bases identical to TRBD2. Germline CDR1 reads GTSNPN; CDR2 reads SVGIG (reference sequence). Trimming took 4 bases from V and 4 from J; bases not matched to a gene: 8. The CDR3 is made up of 14 amino acids. The CDR3 region is CAWKLGGGSDTQYF. The CDR3 nucleotides read TGTGCCTGGAAGCTTGGCGGGGGTTCAGATACGCAGTATTTT.